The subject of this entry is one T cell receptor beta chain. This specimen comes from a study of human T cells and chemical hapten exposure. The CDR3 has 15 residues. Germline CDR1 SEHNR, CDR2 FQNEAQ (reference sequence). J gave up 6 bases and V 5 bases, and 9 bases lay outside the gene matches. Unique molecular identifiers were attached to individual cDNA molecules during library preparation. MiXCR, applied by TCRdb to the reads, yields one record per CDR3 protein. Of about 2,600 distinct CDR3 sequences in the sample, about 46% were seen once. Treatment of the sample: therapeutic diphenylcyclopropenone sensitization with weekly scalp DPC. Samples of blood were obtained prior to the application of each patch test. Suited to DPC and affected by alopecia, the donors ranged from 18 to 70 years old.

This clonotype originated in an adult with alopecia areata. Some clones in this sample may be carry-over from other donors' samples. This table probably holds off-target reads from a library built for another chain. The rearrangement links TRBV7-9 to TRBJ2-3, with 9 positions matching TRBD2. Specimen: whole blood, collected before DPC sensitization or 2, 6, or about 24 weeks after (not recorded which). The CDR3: CASSLSGGARDTQYF. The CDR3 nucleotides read TGTGCCAGCAGCCTTAGCGGGGGCGCGAGGGATACGCAGTATTTT.